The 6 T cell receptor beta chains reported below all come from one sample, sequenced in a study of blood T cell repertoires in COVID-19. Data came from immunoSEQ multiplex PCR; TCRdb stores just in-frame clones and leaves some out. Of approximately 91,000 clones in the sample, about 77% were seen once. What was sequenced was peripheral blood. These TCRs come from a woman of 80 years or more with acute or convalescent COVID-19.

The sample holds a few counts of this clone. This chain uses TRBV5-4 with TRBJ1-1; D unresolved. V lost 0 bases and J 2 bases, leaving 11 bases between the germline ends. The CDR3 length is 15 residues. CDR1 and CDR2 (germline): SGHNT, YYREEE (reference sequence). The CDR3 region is CASSLADAGNTEAFF. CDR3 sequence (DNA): TGTGCCAGCAGCTTGGCCGACGCGGGAAACACTGAAGCTTTCTTT. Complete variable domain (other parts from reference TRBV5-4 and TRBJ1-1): ETGVTQSPTHLIKTRGQQVTLRCSSQSGHNTVSWYQQALGQGPQFIFQYYREEENGRGNFPPRFSGLQFPNYSSELNVNALELDDSALYLCASSLADAGNTEAFFGQGTRLTVV.

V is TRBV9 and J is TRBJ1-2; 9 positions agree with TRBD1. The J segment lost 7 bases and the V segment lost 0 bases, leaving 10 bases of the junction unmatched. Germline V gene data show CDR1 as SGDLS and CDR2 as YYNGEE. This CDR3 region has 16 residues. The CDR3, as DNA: TGTGCCAGCAGCGTAGCCGAGGGACAGGGAGGAGCTGGCTACACCTTC. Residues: CASSVAEGQGGAGYTF.

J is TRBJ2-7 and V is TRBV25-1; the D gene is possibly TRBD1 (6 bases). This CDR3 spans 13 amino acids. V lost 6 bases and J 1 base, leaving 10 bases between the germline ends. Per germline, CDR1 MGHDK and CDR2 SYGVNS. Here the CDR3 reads CASSQGNSYEQYF. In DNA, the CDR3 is TGTGCCAGCAGCCAGGGGAATTCCTACGAGCAGTACTTC.

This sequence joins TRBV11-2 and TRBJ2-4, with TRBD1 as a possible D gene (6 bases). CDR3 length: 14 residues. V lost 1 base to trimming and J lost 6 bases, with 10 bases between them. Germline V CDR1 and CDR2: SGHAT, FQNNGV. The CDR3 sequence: CASSLAGAGNIQYF. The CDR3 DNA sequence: TGTGCCAGCAGCTTAGCAGGGGCCGGAAACATTCAGTACTTC. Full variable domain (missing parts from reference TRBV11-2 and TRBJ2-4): EAGVAQSPRYKIIEKRQSVAFWCNPISGHATLYWYQQILGQGPKLLIQFQNNGVVDDSQLPKDRFSAERLKGVDSTLKIQPAKLEDSAVYLCASSLAGAGNIQYFGAGTRLSVL.

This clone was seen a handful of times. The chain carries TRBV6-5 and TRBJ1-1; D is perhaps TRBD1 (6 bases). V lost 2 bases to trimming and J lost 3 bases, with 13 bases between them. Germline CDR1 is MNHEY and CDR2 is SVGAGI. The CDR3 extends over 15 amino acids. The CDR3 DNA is TGTGCCAGCAGTTACACCTCGGGACATTACACTGAAGCTTTCTTT. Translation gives CASSYTSGHYTEAFF.

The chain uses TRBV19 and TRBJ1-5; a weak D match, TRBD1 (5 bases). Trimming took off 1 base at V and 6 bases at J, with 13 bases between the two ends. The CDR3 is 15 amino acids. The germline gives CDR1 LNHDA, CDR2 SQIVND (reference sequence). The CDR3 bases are TGTGCCAGTAGTATAGCACCCAGGGTAGGTCAGCCCCAGCATTTT. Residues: CASSIAPRVGQPQHF.